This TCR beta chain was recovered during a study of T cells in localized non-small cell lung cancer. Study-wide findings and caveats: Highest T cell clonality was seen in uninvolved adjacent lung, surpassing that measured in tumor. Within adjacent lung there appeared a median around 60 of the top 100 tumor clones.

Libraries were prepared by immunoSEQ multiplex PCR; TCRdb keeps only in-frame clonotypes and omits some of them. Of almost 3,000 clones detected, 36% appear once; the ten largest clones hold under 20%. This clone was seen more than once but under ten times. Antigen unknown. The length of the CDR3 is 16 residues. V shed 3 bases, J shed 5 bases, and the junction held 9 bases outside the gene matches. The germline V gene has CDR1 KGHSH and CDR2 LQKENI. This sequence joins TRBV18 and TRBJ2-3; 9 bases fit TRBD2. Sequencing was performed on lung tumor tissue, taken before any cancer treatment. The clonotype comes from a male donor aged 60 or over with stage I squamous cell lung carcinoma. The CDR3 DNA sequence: TGTGCCAGCTCACCTCAGAGAAGCGGGAGGATAGATACGCAGTATTTT. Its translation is CASSPQRSGRIDTQYF.